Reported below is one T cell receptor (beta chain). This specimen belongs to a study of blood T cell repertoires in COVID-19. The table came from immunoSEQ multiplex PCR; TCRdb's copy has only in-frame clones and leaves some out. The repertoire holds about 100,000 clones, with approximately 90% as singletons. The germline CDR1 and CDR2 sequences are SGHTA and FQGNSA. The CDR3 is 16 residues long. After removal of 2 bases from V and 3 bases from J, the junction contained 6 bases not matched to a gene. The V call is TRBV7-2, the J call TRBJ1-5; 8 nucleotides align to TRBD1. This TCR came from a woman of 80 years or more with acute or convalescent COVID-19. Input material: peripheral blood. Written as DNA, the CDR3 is TGTGCCAGCAGCTTATGGGGACAGGAGATCAATCAGCCCCAGCATTTT. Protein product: CASSLWGQEINQPQHF.